This TCR beta chain comes out of a study of blood T cell repertoires in COVID-19 (dated by TCRdb to about 2020). Turning to the overall study: The collaborator samples originated in the United States, Italy and Spain and spanned the acute and convalescent phases of COVID-19. Subjects who had been exposed to COVID-19, were actively infected with it, or had recovered from it provided the deeply sampled blood TCRbeta repertoires that made up the dataset. Samples were obtained from the ongoing ImmuneRACE study (first 160 participants) and from 1,200 or so subjects provided by 6 global collaborators. A de-identified subject ID, COVID-19 status, age in years and sex were almost always included in the sample metadata. Where HLA class I and class II types were available, the types were taken from metadata supplied by the sample provider, not from assay-based typing. A freely available public database, intended as a resource for researchers studying the immune response to SARS-CoV-2, is where the repertoires were released. The prospective study material was composed of cDNA or gDNA derived from T cells, B-cell-depleted T cells, or PBMCs. The full study reports these points: Clinical and demographic metadata were provided uncurated, with the amount varying by source and participant.

Via the germline V gene, CDR1 is MDHEN and CDR2 SYDVKM. Its CDR3 holds 14 amino acids, cysteine through phenylalanine. Left in the record is the CDR3 DNA by itself, 42 bases read in frame from the first base. The junction carries 13 bases between V and J, which are trimmed by 3 bases and 5 bases respectively. Each collaborating institution followed its own protocols to collect whole blood in K2EDTA tubes. For TCRbeta analysis, collaborators shipped samples in one of three forms: frozen whole blood, isolated PBMCs, or DNA extracted from either of those sample types. Of note for this clone: Its antigen specificity is not known. Per-nucleotide qualities are absent, and no much larger clonotype sits a single base away.

TCRbeta CDR3 regions were amplified from genomic DNA by means of the immunoSEQ Assay, a bias-controlled multiplex PCR. In the original analysis: The number of nucleated cells in each sample was estimated by amplification of reference gene primers within the assay. To quantify the absolute abundance of each unique TCRbeta CDR3 rearrangement, sequence reads were collapsed and filtered. For each sample, productive Simpson clonality was calculated as the square root of Simpson's diversity index across productive rearrangements. Sourced from immuneACCESS, this table was stored by TCRdb with only in-frame sequences that have V and J called. A share of the clones is absent; for the studies checked, an unresolved V gene accounts for under half, and the remainder has no known explanation. The DNA was the basis for D and trimming; V, J and clone size are from that table. In this sample the table shows 200,000 to 250,000 clones, about three quarters of which occur a single time. 4.5% to 7% of the sample lies in the top ten.

The origin of this receptor is a woman in her sixties or seventies with acute or convalescent COVID-19. Sequenced: peripheral blood. The V and J segments used are TRBV28 and TRBJ1-1, with the D gene not clear enough to name. CDR3 region: CASSLLGAKTEAFF. At the DNA level, the sequence is TGTGCCAGCAGTTTGCTGGGCGCGAAGACTGAAGCTTTCTTT. Joined to the reference TRBV28 and TRBJ1-1 proteins, this CDR3 gives the full variable domain: DVKVTQSSRYLVKRTGEKVFLECVQDMDHENMFWYRQDPGLGLRLIYFSYDVKMKEKGDIPEGYSVSREKKERFSLILESASTNQTSMYLCASSLLGAKTEAFFGQGTRLTVV.